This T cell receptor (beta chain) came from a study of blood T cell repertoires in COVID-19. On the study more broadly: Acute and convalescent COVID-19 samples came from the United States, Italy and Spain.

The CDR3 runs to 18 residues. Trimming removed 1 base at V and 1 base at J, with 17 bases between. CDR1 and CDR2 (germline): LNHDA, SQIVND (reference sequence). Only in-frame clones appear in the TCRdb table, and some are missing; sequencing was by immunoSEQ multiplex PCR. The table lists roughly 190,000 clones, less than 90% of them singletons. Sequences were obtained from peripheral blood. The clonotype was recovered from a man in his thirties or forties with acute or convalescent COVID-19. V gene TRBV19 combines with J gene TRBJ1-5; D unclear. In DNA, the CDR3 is TGTGCCAGTAGTATAGTCGCCCTGAGGGCCGCCAGCAATCAGCCCCAGCATTTT. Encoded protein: CASSIVALRAASNQPQHF. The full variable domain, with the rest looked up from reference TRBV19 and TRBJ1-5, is DGGITQSPKYLFRKEGQNVTLSCEQNLNHDAMYWYRQDPGQGLRLIYYSQIVNDFQKGDIAEGYSVSREKKESFPLTVTSAQKNPTAFYLCASSIVALRAASNQPQHFGDGTRLSIL.